What follows are 27 T cell receptor beta chains derived from one specimen sequenced in a study of OX40 agonist ivuxolimab in advanced cancers. Repertoires were generated with immunoSEQ multiplex PCR, while TCRdb's copy carries only in-frame clones and drops some. The sample shows under 20,000 clones, around 82% of them seen only once. This specimen was CD4+ or CD8+ T cells sorted from blood, taken in a trial of the OX40 agonist ivuxolimab. Every receptor here comes from an adult with an advanced solid tumor such as melanoma, head and neck, liver or kidney cancer.

The chain carries TRBV6-5 and TRBJ2-7, with 9 bases lining up with TRBD1. Germline-derived CDR1 and CDR2 are MNHEY and SVGAGI. There are 15 residues in the CDR3. V gave up 6 bases and J gave up 2 bases; unmatched junction bases: 8. The CDR3 DNA reads as TGTGCCAGCAGCCAGGGACAGGGTAGCCCCTACGAGCAGTACTTC. Its protein is CASSQGQGSPYEQYF.

The rearrangement links TRBV6-5 to TRBJ1-1; no definite D call. Germline V gene lookup returns CDR1 MNHEY and CDR2 SVGAGI. Trimming took off 0 bases at V and 0 bases at J, with 8 bases between the two ends. The CDR3 has 15 amino acids. For the CDR3, the DNA is TGTGCCAGCAGTTACTCTGAGGTAATGAACACTGAAGCTTTCTTT. This sequence encodes CASSYSEVMNTEAFF.

This sequence joins TRBV11-3 and TRBJ2-3; 13 bases line up with TRBD2. Germline trimming cut 5 bases from V and 6 bases from J; bases unmatched to any gene: 5. In germline, CDR1 is SGHNT, CDR2 YENEEA. The CDR3 is 15 residues long. The CDR3 coding sequence is TGTGCCAGCAGCCGGGGACTAGCGGGAAGTGATACGCAGTATTTT. As protein: CASSRGLAGSDTQYF.

V is TRBV7-9 and J is TRBJ2-5; TRBD1 is a possible D gene (6 bases). In germline, CDR1 is SEHNR, CDR2 FQNEAQ (reference sequence). The CDR3 is 15 residues long. V was clipped by 2 bases and J by 2 bases, with 12 bases between them. The CDR3 loop is CASSLFIDRQETQYF. CDR3 DNA: TGTGCCAGCAGCTTATTCATCGACAGGCAAGAGACCCAGTACTTC.

The chain combines TRBV28 with TRBJ2-2, with 8 bases identical to TRBD2. The CDR3 is 17 residues long. Germline trimming cut 2 bases from V and 8 bases from J; bases unmatched to any gene: 13. Germline values: CDR1 MDHEN, CDR2 SYDVKM. The CDR3 coding sequence is TGTGCCAGCAGTTTACGTCGGCTAGCGGGTCTTATGGGGGAGCTGTTTTTT. The encoded protein is CASSLRRLAGLMGELFF. The variable domain in full, with the rest retrieved from reference TRBV28 and TRBJ2-2, is DVKVTQSSRYLVKRTGEKVFLECVQDMDHENMFWYRQDPGLGLRLIYFSYDVKMKEKGDIPEGYSVSREKKERFSLILESASTNQTSMYLCASSLRRLAGLMGELFFGEGSRLTVL.

V is TRBV5-1 and J is TRBJ1-4; D is possibly TRBD1 (5 bases). The CDR3 covers 14 residues. V was shortened by 3 bases and J by 4 bases, with 10 bases between the two germline ends. CDR1 and CDR2 (germline): SGHRS, YFSETQ. This CDR3 reads CASSSGPSNEKLFF. The CDR3 region has the DNA TGCGCCAGCAGCTCGGGACCGAGTAATGAAAAACTGTTTTTT.

The chain has TRBV4-1 and TRBJ2-7; possibly TRBD2 for D (6 bases). There are 15 residues in the CDR3. Trimming stripped 1 base from V and 2 bases from J, with 12 bases between. Per the germline V gene, CDR1 is MGHRA and CDR2 is YSYEKL. As DNA, the CDR3 is TGCGCCAGCAGCCAAGTTGGAGGGAGTCCCTACGAGCAGTACTTC. Its translation: CASSQVGGSPYEQYF.

The gene calls are TRBV6-6 and TRBJ1-4; D is undetermined. Germline CDR1 MNHNY, CDR2 SVGAGI (reference sequence). Deletions cut 0 bases from V and 8 bases from J, with 7 bases between. The CDR3 length is 13 residues. The CDR3 DNA reads TGTGCCAGCAGTTACTCCACCCGGGAAAAACTGTTTTTT. Its protein is CASSYSTREKLFF.

The chain employs TRBV29-1 and TRBJ2-1; TRBD2 aligns across 8 bases. The V gene's germline CDR1 is SQVTM and CDR2 ANQGSEA. The V gene end was trimmed by 7 bases and the J gene end by 7 bases; junction bases not matched to a gene: 12. The CDR3 is made up of 14 amino acids. CDR3 sequence (DNA): TGCAGCGGGTTAGCGGGGATACATAGGAATGAGCAGTTCTTC. This codes for CSGLAGIHRNEQFF.

The chain recombines TRBV28 with TRBJ1-1, with D possibly matching TRBD1 (6 bases). The CDR3 is 16 amino acids. Germline V gene data show CDR1 as MDHEN and CDR2 as SYDVKM. Trimming removed 7 bases at V and 1 base at J, with 19 bases between. DNA of the CDR3: TGTGCCAGCACCTCCCCCCAAATCAGGGGGAACACTGAAGCTTTCTTT. It codes for CASTSPQIRGNTEAFF.

The genes are TRBV7-2 and TRBJ2-7; no clear D gene. The CDR3 is made up of 13 amino acids. V lost 2 bases to trimming and J lost 3 bases, with 8 bases between them. CDR1 and CDR2 (germline): SGHTA, FQGNSA. The CDR3 loop reads CASSLTQDYEQYF. CDR3 DNA sequence: TGTGCCAGCAGCTTAACCCAAGACTACGAGCAGTACTTC.

This clone was observed a single time. The chain recombines TRBV6-9 with TRBJ2-7, with 9 bases lining up with TRBD2. Trimming cost V 3 bases and J 5 bases; bases outside gene matches: 8. The CDR3 contains 15 residues. Germline V gene sequence: CDR1 MNHGY, CDR2 SVAAGI. The DNA of the CDR3 is TGTGCCAGCAGTTACATCAGCGGGAGGTTCAACGAGCAGTACTTC. It specifies CASSYISGRFNEQYF.

The rearrangement links TRBV5-1 to TRBJ1-4; D remains ambiguous. The V end was cut by 0 bases, the J end by 6 bases, with 12 bases between. Germline CDR1 and CDR2: SGHRS and YFSETQ. This CDR3 contains 15 residues. This CDR3 reads CASSLGTGVYEKLFF. In nucleotides, the CDR3 is TGCGCCAGCAGCTTGGGGACCGGGGTTTATGAAAAACTGTTTTTT.

The V call is TRBV10-3, the J call TRBJ1-5; 8 nucleotides match TRBD1. This CDR3 is 15 amino acids long. V was pared by 3 bases and J by 2 bases, with 3 bases of the junction left unmatched. CDR1 is ENHRY and CDR2 is SYGVKD in the germline V gene. DNA for the CDR3: TGTGCCATCAGTGATGACAGGGGAGGCAATCAGCCCCAGCATTTT. This sequence encodes CAISDDRGGNQPQHF.

This clone is medium-sized in the sample. The chain joins TRBV5-6 to TRBJ2-7; D gene unclear. CDR1 SGHDT and CDR2 YYEEEE come from the germline V gene. The CDR3 has 13 amino acids. Trimming removed 0 bases at V and 4 bases at J, with 8 bases between. The DNA for the CDR3 is TGTGCCAGCAGCTTGGTTTACTCTTACGAGCAGTACTTC. Protein sequence: CASSLVYSYEQYF. Filled out from reference TRBV5-6 and TRBJ2-7, the complete variable domain reads DAGVTQSPTHLIKTRGQQVTLRCSPKSGHDTVSWYQQALGQGPQFIFQYYEEEERQRGNFPDRFSGHQFPNYSSELNVNALLLGDSALYLCASSLVYSYEQYFGPGTRLTVT.

This chain joins TRBV5-6 and TRBJ1-3, with 7 bases that match TRBD1. V dropped 4 bases and J dropped 3; count of bases not matched to a gene: 7. Per the germline V gene, CDR1 is SGHDT and CDR2 is YYEEEE. The CDR3 totals 15 residues. CDR3 bases: TGTGCCAGCAGCGGTCGACAGGGTGGTGGAAACACCATATATTTT. Residues: CASSGRQGGGNTIYF.

The chain uses TRBV5-8 and TRBJ2-2; possibly TRBD2 for D (5 bases). Germline CDR1 reads SGHTS; CDR2 reads YDEGEE. This CDR3 region has 15 residues. V was clipped by 1 base and J by 5 bases, with 12 bases between them. The CDR3 sequence is CASSLLSGGTGELFF. DNA of the CDR3: TGTGCCAGCAGCTTGCTCTCGGGCGGGACCGGGGAGCTGTTTTTT.

The V call is TRBV19, the J call TRBJ2-1, with 10 bases fitting TRBD2. The CDR3 length is 20 residues. V lost 7 bases to trimming and J lost 3 bases; unmatched junction nucleotides: 21. Germline V CDR1 and CDR2: LNHDA, SQIVND (reference sequence). The CDR3 spells CASTPSGGLSSGRNYNEQFF. CDR3 nucleotides: TGTGCCAGTACCCCCAGTGGGGGATTGTCTAGCGGGAGAAACTACAATGAGCAGTTCTTC.

The chain links TRBV27 to TRBJ1-5; D is unresolved. V shed 1 base and J shed 2 bases, with 3 bases lying between them. The CDR3 has 13 amino acids. In germline, CDR1 is MNHEY, CDR2 SMNVEV (reference sequence). The CDR3 DNA is TGTGCCAGCAGTTTATTGGGCAATCAGCCCCAGCATTTT. It yields the protein CASSLLGNQPQHF.

V is TRBV20-1 and J is TRBJ1-1; no definite D call. The CDR3 consists of 11 residues. CDR1 and CDR2 (germline): DFQATT, SNEGSKA (reference sequence). CDR3 bases: TGCAGCGGCGGAACAGACACTGAAGCTTTCTTT. It codes for CSGGTDTEAFF.

This chain joins TRBV19 and TRBJ2-1; 16 bases are shared with TRBD2. The CDR3 is 16 amino acids. Germline loops: CDR1 LNHDA, CDR2 SQIVND (reference sequence). Trimming took 7 bases from V and 4 from J; bases not matched to a gene: 4. CDR3 loop: CASKGLAGGAYNEQFF. The CDR3 DNA sequence: TGTGCCAGTAAGGGACTAGCGGGAGGGGCATACAATGAGCAGTTCTTC.

V and J are TRBV30 and TRBJ1-1; 9 positions match TRBD1. The CDR3 has 15 residues. CDR1 and CDR2 from the germline V gene are GTSNPN and SVGIG (reference sequence). V lost 3 bases and J lost 5; bases outside the gene matches: 10. CDR3 coding DNA: TGTGCCTGGAGCACATCTTGGACAGGGGCAACTGAAGCTTTCTTT. Translating it yields CAWSTSWTGATEAFF.

This clone was recorded only once. The chain joins TRBV19 to TRBJ2-2; 9 bases fit TRBD2. Germline V gene lookup returns CDR1 LNHDA and CDR2 SQIVND (reference sequence). J gave up 2 bases and V 3 bases, and 1 base lay outside the gene matches. The CDR3 is 15 amino acids. CDR3 sequence: CASSILAGNTGELFF. The CDR3 coding sequence is TGTGCCAGTAGTATTCTAGCGGGAAACACCGGGGAGCTGTTTTTT.

The rearrangement links TRBV9 to TRBJ2-2; no clear D gene. V lost 0 bases, J lost 7 bases, and 10 bases lay in between. The CDR3 totals 14 residues. Per germline, CDR1 SGDLS and CDR2 YYNGEE. CDR3 coding DNA: TGTGCCAGCAGCGTAGGGCCGGAACGCGGGGAGCTGTTTTTT. Translating it yields CASSVGPERGELFF.

The rearrangement joins TRBV6-1 to TRBJ1-5, with 11 bases fitting TRBD1. Germline loops: CDR1 MNHNS, CDR2 SASEGT. J gave up 6 bases and V 7 bases, and 8 bases lay outside the gene matches. CDR3 length: 15 residues. The CDR3: CASTLTGTGGQPQHF. Written as DNA, the CDR3 is TGTGCCAGCACCCTGACCGGGACAGGGGGTCAGCCCCAGCATTTT.

This clone was picked up a small number of times. The chain has TRBV4-1 and TRBJ2-5; TRBD1 matches at 9 bases. Per germline, CDR1 MGHRA and CDR2 YSYEKL. The trim removed 0 bases at V and 3 bases at J, leaving 8 bases unmatched. The CDR3 runs 17 residues. For the CDR3, the DNA is TGCGCCAGCAGCCAAGATGTTACGAGGACAGGGGAAGAGACCCAGTACTTC. Translating it yields CASSQDVTRTGEETQYF.

V is TRBV7-9 and J is TRBJ2-3, with TRBD2 identical over 13 bases. The germline V gene has CDR1 SEHNR and CDR2 FQNEAQ (reference sequence). The CDR3 is 17 residues long. Unmatched junction bases numbered 7, after V lost 5 bases and J lost 2 bases. CDR3 nucleotide sequence: TGTGCCAGCAGCGACCTAGGACTAGCGGGAGTCACAGATACGCAGTATTTT. Translation: CASSDLGLAGVTDTQYF.